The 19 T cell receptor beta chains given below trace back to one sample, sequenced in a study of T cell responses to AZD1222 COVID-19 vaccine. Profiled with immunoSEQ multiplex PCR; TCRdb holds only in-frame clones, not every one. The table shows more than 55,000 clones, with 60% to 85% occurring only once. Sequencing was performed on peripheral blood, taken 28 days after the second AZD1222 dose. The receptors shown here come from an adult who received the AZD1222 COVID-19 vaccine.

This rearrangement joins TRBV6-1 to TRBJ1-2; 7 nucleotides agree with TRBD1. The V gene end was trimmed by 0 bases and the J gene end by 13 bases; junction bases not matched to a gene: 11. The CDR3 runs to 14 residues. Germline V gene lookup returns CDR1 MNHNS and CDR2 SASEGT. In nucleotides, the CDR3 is TGTGCCAGCAGTGAAGCAGGGGACAGAGGTCTTTCCACCTTC. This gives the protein CASSEAGDRGLSTF.

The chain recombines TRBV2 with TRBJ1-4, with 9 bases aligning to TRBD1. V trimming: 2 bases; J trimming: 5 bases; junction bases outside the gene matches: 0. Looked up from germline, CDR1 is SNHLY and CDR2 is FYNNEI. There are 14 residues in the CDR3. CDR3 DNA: TGTGCCAGCAGTGAAACAGGGGGCAATGAAAAACTGTTTTTT. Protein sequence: CASSETGGNEKLFF.

CDR3 bases: TGTGCCAGCAGCCAAGAAGGTGGAGGGGCGAATATGAACACTGAAGCTTTCTTT. Translated: CASSQEGGGANMNTEAFF. This chain uses TRBV4-2 with TRBJ1-1; weak D call: TRBD1 (5 bases). The CDR3 has 18 residues. Trimming pared 0 bases from V and 0 bases from J, leaving 17 bases between. The germline CDR1 and CDR2 sequences are LGHNA and YNFKEQ.

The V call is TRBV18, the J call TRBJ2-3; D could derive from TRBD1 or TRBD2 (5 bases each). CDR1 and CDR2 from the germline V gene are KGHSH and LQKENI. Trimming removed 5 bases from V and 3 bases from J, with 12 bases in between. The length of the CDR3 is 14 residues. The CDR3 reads CASSEGPWTDTQYF. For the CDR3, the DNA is TGTGCCAGCTCAGAGGGGCCCTGGACAGATACGCAGTATTTT.

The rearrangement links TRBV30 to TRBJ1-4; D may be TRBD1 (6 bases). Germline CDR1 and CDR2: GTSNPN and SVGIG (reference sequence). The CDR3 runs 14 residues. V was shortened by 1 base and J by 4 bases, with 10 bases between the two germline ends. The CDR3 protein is CAWSASDSNEKLFF. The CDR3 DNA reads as TGTGCCTGGAGTGCATCGGACAGTAATGAAAAACTGTTTTTT.

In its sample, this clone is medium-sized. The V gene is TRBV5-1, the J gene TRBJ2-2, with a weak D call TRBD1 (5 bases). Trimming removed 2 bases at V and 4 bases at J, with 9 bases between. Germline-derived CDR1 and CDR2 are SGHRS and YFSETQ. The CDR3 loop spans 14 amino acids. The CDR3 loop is CASSFQGGTGELFF. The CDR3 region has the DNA TGCGCCAGCAGCTTCCAGGGCGGCACCGGGGAGCTGTTTTTT. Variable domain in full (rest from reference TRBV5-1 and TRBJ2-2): KAGVTQTPRYLIKTRGQQVTLSCSPISGHRSVSWYQQTPGQGLQFLFEYFSETQRNKGNFPGRFSGRQFSNSRSEMNVSTLELGDSALYLCASSFQGGTGELFFGEGSRLTVL.

This CDR3 is CASSSLDNSYNEQFF. As DNA, the CDR3 is TGTGCCAGCAGCTCCTTAGACAATTCCTACAATGAGCAGTTCTTC. V usage is TRBV27 and J usage is TRBJ2-1, with unresolved D. Trimming took 6 bases from V and 1 from J, leaving 13 bases between them. This CDR3 spans 15 amino acids. CDR1 and CDR2 from the germline V gene are MNHEY and SMNVEV (reference sequence).

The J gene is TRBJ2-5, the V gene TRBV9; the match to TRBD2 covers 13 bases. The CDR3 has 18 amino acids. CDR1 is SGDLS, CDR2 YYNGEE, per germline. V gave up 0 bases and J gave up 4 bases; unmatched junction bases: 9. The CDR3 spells CASSVGSLAGGWRETQYF. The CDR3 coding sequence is TGTGCCAGCAGCGTAGGTTCACTAGCGGGGGGGTGGAGAGAGACCCAGTACTTC. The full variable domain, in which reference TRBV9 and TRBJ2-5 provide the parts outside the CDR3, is DSGVTQTPKHLITATGQRVTLRCSPRSGDLSVYWYQQSLDQGLQFLIQYYNGEERAKGNILERFSAQQFPDLHSELNLSSLELGDSALYFCASSVGSLAGGWRETQYFGPGTRLLVL.

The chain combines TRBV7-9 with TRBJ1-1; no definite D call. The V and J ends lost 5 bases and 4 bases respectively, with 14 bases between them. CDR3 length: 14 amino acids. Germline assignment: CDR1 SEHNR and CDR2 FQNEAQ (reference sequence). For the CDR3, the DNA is TGTGCCAGCAGCACGTCCTTAGGTGGCACTGAAGCTTTCTTT. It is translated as CASSTSLGGTEAFF.

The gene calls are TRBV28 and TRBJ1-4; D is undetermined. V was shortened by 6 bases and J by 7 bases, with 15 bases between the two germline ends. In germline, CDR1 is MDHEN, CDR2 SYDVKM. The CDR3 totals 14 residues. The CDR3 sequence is CASSSRWPGEKLFF. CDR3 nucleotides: TGTGCCAGCAGCTCCCGGTGGCCGGGTGAAAAACTGTTTTTT. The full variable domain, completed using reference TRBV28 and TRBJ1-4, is DVKVTQSSRYLVKRTGEKVFLECVQDMDHENMFWYRQDPGLGLRLIYFSYDVKMKEKGDIPEGYSVSREKKERFSLILESASTNQTSMYLCASSSRWPGEKLFFGSGTQLSVL.

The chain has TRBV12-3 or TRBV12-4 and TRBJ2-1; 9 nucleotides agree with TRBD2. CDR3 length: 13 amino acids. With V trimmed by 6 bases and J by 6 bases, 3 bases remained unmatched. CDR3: CASRSSGVNEQFF. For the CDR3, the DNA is TGTGCCAGCAGGTCTAGCGGGGTCAATGAGCAGTTCTTC.

The CDR3 spells CASNPAGGHSPLHF. CDR3 DNA sequence: TGTGCCAGCAACCCCGCGGGGGGCCATTCACCCCTCCACTTT. The chain carries TRBV27 and TRBJ1-6; tentatively, D is TRBD1 (6 bases). CDR1 MNHEY and CDR2 SMNVEV come from the germline V gene (reference sequence). V was cut by 7 bases and J by 8 bases, with 15 bases left in between. This CDR3 has 14 amino acids.

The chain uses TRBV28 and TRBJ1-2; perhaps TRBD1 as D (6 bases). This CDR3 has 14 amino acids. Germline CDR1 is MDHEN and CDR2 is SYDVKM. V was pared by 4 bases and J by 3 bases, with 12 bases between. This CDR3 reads CASSSTGTHYGYTF. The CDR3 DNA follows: TGTGCCAGCAGTTCCACAGGGACCCACTATGGCTACACCTTC.

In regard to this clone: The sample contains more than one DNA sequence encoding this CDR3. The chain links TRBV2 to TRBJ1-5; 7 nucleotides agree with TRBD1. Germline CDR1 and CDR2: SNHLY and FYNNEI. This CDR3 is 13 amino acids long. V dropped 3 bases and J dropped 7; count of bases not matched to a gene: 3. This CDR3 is CASSEGGGQPQHF. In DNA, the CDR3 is TGTGCCAGCAGTGAGGGAGGGGGCCAGCCCCAGCATTTT.

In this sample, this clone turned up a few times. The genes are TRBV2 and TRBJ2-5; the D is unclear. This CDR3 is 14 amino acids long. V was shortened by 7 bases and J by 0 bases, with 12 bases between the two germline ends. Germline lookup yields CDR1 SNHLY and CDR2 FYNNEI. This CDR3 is CASKATQNQETQYF. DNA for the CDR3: TGTGCCAGCAAAGCAACACAGAACCAAGAGACCCAGTACTTC.

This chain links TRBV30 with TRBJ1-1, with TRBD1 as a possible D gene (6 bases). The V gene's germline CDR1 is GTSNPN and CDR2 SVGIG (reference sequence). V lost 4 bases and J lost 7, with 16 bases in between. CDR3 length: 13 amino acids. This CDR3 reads CAWNLIGGSEAFF. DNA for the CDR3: TGTGCCTGGAATCTAATTGGGGGCAGTGAAGCTTTCTTT.

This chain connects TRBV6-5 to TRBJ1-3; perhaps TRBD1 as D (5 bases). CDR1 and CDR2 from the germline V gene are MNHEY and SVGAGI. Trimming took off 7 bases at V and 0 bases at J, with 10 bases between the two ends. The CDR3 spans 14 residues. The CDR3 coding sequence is TGTGCCAGCAAGACAGCGCTCTCTGGAAACACCATATATTTT. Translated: CASKTALSGNTIYF.

The DNA for the CDR3 is TGTGCCGCACTCGGACAGGGCCGTTCAGGCAGTGGCTACACCTTC. Translating it yields CAALGQGRSGSGYTF. The rearrangement links TRBV28 to TRBJ1-2; 8 bases agree with TRBD1. V lost 11 bases to trimming and J lost 7 bases; unmatched junction nucleotides: 18. Germline CDR1 and CDR2: MDHEN and SYDVKM. The CDR3 sequence is 15 residues long.

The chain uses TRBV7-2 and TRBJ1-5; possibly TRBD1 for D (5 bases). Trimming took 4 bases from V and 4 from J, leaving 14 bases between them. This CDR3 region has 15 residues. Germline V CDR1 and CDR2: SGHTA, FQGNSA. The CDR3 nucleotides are TGTGCCAGCAGCTCCACGACCGCAGGGAATCAGCCCCAGCATTTT. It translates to CASSSTTAGNQPQHF. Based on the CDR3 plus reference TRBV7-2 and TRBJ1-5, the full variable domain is GAGVSQSPSNKVTEKGKDVELRCDPISGHTALYWYRQSLGQGLEFLIYFQGNSAPDKSGLPSDRFSAERTGGSVSTLTIQRTQQEDSAVYLCASSSTTAGNQPQHFGDGTRLSIL.